This T cell receptor (beta chain) was obtained from a study of T cell repertoires in cytomegalovirus infection. Whole-study context: Indications came from public TCR beta signatures; they pointed to CMV infection and to a matching HLA type.

Via MiXCR, TCRdb re-called the reads, giving one row per CDR3 protein. The table includes around 440,000 distinct CDR3 sequences, roughly 12% detected once. Comments on this clonotype: Its specificity is not known.

Germline lookup yields CDR1 SGDLS and CDR2 YYNGEE. CDR3 length equals 15 residues. V was cut by 4 bases and J by 2 bases, with 13 bases left in between. Overall study findings and caveats: It was HLA-C-restricted CMV-specific TCR beta clonotypes that dominated the response ex vivo.

The TCR originated in a human donor in good health (CMV status not recorded). Some clones in this sample may be carry-over from other donors' samples. The chain joins TRBV9 to TRBJ2-1, with D possibly matching TRBD2 (5 bases). What was sequenced was PBMCs. The CDR3 DNA follows: TGTGCCAGCAGCCCCACCGGGGATCCCTACAATGAGCAGTTCTTC. Protein product: CASSPTGDPYNEQFF.